The 5 T cell receptor beta chains given below trace back to one sample, sequenced in a study of T-cell memory formation after mild COVID-19. TCRdb re-called the 5' RACE reads with MiXCR, one entry per CDR3 protein. Of under 700,000 distinct CDR3 sequences in the sample, roughly 20% are singletons; the top ten hold around an eighth. The specimen sequenced was PBMCs or a T cell subset sorted from them (not recorded which). The source of these receptors is an adult woman who had mild COVID-19 (a few samples of this study predate the infection). Cell type and time point are not known.

This clonotype was picked up a small number of times. The chain's CDR3 is CASSAGDRNTEAFF. Written as DNA, the CDR3 is TGTGCCAGCAGCGCGGGAGATAGGAACACTGAAGCTTTCTTT. The rearrangement uses TRBV9 and TRBJ1-1; D uncertain. Trimming cost V 3 bases and J 1 base, with 10 bases left between them. The CDR3 loop spans 14 amino acids. Germline V gene sequence: CDR1 SGDLS, CDR2 YYNGEE.

This sequence joins TRBV24-1 and TRBJ2-2; the match to TRBD2 covers 11 bases. Germline CDR1 is KGHDR and CDR2 is SFDVKD. V shed 7 bases, J shed 4 bases, and the junction held 1 base outside the gene matches. The CDR3 has 14 amino acids. CDR3 DNA: TGTGCCACCAGGACTAGCGGGGCCACCGGGGAGCTGTTTTTT. Amino acids: CATRTSGATGELFF.

This clonotype turned up a few times. The chain joins TRBV7-9 to TRBJ1-5, with a tentative D call TRBD1 (5 bases). Trimming took 5 bases from V and 3 from J, leaving 11 bases between them. Germline V lookup: CDR1 SEHNR, CDR2 FQNEAQ (reference sequence). The length of the CDR3 is 14 residues. The CDR3 reads CASSHGGNNQPQHF. Written as DNA, the CDR3 is TGTGCCAGCAGCCATGGGGGGAACAATCAGCCCCAGCATTTT.

The rearrangement links TRBV5-1 to TRBJ1-2; a weak D match, TRBD1 (6 bases). Germline CDR1 and CDR2: SGHRS and YFSETQ. The CDR3 sequence is 13 residues long. V was trimmed by 3 bases and J by 5 bases, leaving 11 bases between them. The CDR3 nucleotides are TGCGCCAGCAGCTCCAGGGGTCGGTATGGCTACACCTTC. This translates into CASSSRGRYGYTF.

This clonotype showed up just a few times. The chain is built from TRBV20-1 and TRBJ1-1; D is unclear. Germline values: CDR1 DFQATT, CDR2 SNEGSKA (reference sequence). The CDR3 is 13 residues long. The V and J ends lost 2 bases and 3 bases respectively, with 10 bases between them. CDR3 protein: CSARKGRDTEAFF. DNA of the CDR3: TGCAGTGCTAGAAAGGGTCGGGACACTGAAGCTTTCTTT.